The 16 T cell receptor beta chains below all came from one sample that was sequenced in a study of regulatory T cells in long-lasting Graves disease. Time point given: newly diagnosed GD, antithyroid drugs for less than 3 months. Extracted PBMC RNA gave rise to the TCR library. Investigators prepared the TCR beta libraries by applying iRepertoire HTBI primers and Arm-PCR of CDR3 regions. Each CDR3 protein gets one entry after TCRdb re-called the multiplex PCR reads with MiXCR. The sample includes hundreds of thousands of distinct CDR3 sequences, about 16% of them seen just once. This sample was shared with a second study, whose subject was T cells in Graves' hyperthyroidism and ophthalmopathy.

The material sequenced was peripheral blood mononuclear cells (PBMCs), taken at new diagnosis, from a patient treated with antithyroid drugs. The receptors originated from a woman aged 35-60 years with Graves disease.

This clonotype appeared many times. The CDR3 region is CASSRADTGELFF. The CDR3 region has the DNA TGTGCCAGCAGTCGAGCGGACACCGGGGAGCTGTTTTTT. This sequence joins TRBV2 and TRBJ2-2; D might be TRBD2 (5 bases). The CDR3 spans 13 residues. Germline V CDR1 and CDR2: SNHLY, FYNNEI. The V and J ends lost 5 bases and 3 bases respectively, with 7 bases between them.

This clonotype was observed many times. Written as DNA, the CDR3 is TGTGCCATTTCCGCCGCCGGGACTAACACCGGGGAGCTGTTTTTT. It yields the protein CAISAAGTNTGELFF. The chain combines TRBV28 with TRBJ2-2; weak D call: TRBD2 (6 bases). The CDR3 has 15 residues. The V gene lost 10 bases and the J gene lost 2 bases, with 17 bases spanning the gap. The V gene's germline CDR1 is MDHEN and CDR2 SYDVKM.

This clonotype was detected only a few times. The V and J genes are TRBV25-1 and TRBJ2-3; 16 bases align to TRBD2. V dropped 3 bases and J dropped 1; count of bases not matched to a gene: 4. The germline gives CDR1 MGHDK, CDR2 SYGVNS. There are 18 residues in the CDR3. The CDR3 protein is CASSEGTSGGAGTDTQYF. The CDR3 coding sequence is TGTGCCAGCAGTGAGGGGACTAGCGGGGGGGCCGGCACAGATACGCAGTATTTT. Full variable domain (remainder filled in from reference TRBV25-1 and TRBJ2-3): EADIYQTPRYLVIGTGKKITLECSQTMGHDKMYWYQQDPGMELHLIHYSYGVNSTEKGDLSSESTVSRIRTEHFPLTLESARPSHTSQYLCASSEGTSGGAGTDTQYFGPGTRLTVL.

This clonotype was counted a single time. This chain uses TRBV27 with TRBJ1-1, with 7 bases aligning to TRBD1. This CDR3 has 14 residues. Per germline, CDR1 MNHEY and CDR2 SMNVEV (reference sequence). J was trimmed by 5 bases and V by 7 bases; bases with no gene match: 10. The CDR3 bases are TGTGCCAGCAACCCGCACAGGGGTGGGACTGAAGCTTTCTTT. It translates to CASNPHRGGTEAFF.

This clonotype was counted a few times. The J gene is TRBJ2-3, the V gene TRBV6-2 or TRBV6-3; 9 bases are shared with TRBD1. Germline V gene sequence: CDR1 MNHEY, CDR2 SVGEGT. CDR3 length: 14 amino acids. The V and J ends lost 8 bases and 1 base, in that order; junction bases with no gene match: 4. The CDR3 coding sequence is TGTGCCAGCGGACAGGGGCTCGGCACAGATACGCAGTATTTT. Translation gives CASGQGLGTDTQYF.

This clonotype was seen repeatedly, ten times or more. V and J are TRBV7-2 and TRBJ1-1, with 7 bases lining up with TRBD1. Germline V gene data show CDR1 as SGHTA and CDR2 as FQGNSA. Trimming took 1 base from V and 12 from J; bases not matched to a gene: 11. CDR3 length: 14 residues. As DNA, the CDR3 is TGTGCCAGCAGCTTAGTGGTGTCGACAGGGACGACTTTCTTT. It specifies CASSLVVSTGTTFF. Full variable domain (missing parts from reference TRBV7-2 and TRBJ1-1): GAGVSQSPSNKVTEKGKDVELRCDPISGHTALYWYRQSLGQGLEFLIYFQGNSAPDKSGLPSDRFSAERTGGSVSTLTIQRTQQEDSAVYLCASSLVVSTGTTFFGQGTRLTVV.

At least ten counts were recorded for this clonotype. The rearrangement uses TRBV12-5 and TRBJ1-1, with 8 nucleotides matching TRBD1. Unmatched junction bases numbered 9, after V lost 0 bases and J lost 0 bases. Per germline, CDR1 LGHNT and CDR2 FRNRAP. The CDR3 totals 18 residues. The CDR3 loop is CASGLVRGQEYMNTEAFF. The CDR3 DNA reads TGTGCTAGTGGTTTGGTACGGGGACAGGAGTACATGAACACTGAAGCTTTCTTT. The full variable domain, rest sourced from reference TRBV12-5 and TRBJ1-1, is DARVTQTPRHKVTEMGQEVTMRCQPILGHNTVFWYRQTMMQGLELLAYFRNRAPLDDSGMPKDRFSAEMPDATLATLKIQPSEPRDSAVYFCASGLVRGQEYMNTEAFFGQGTRLTVV.

This clonotype showed up many times. V and J are TRBV7-3 and TRBJ2-4; TRBD1 or TRBD2 may be the D gene (5 bases each). CDR1 is SGHTA, CDR2 FQGTGA, per germline. V lost 2 bases and J 2 bases, leaving 22 bases between the germline ends. The CDR3 runs to 19 residues. The CDR3 region has the DNA TGTGCCAGCAGCTTATCATCTAGGAGGCAGGGCGAGACCAAAAACATTCAGTACTTC. It encodes CASSLSSRRQGETKNIQYF. The full variable domain, completed using reference TRBV7-3 and TRBJ2-4, is GAGVSQTPSNKVTEKGKYVELRCDPISGHTALYWYRQSLGQGPEFLIYFQGTGAADDSGLPNDRFFAVRPEGSVSTLKIQRTERGDSAVYLCASSLSSRRQGETKNIQYFGAGTRLSVL.

This chain uses TRBV15 with TRBJ2-7; TRBD2 matches at 11 bases. This CDR3 contains 16 residues. The V segment lost 2 bases and the J segment 1 base; nucleotides outside the gene matches: 4. From germline, CDR1 is LNHNV and CDR2 YYDKDF (reference sequence). The CDR3 is CATSRTGTSGSYEQYF. CDR3 bases: TGTGCCACCAGCAGAACCGGGACTAGCGGATCCTACGAGCAGTACTTC.

This clonotype was counted between two and nine times. V usage is TRBV2 and J usage is TRBJ2-7, with a weak D call TRBD2 (6 bases). The V end was cut by 7 bases, the J end by 3 bases, with 13 bases between. The CDR3 runs 13 residues. Germline V gene sequence: CDR1 SNHLY, CDR2 FYNNEI. Here the CDR3 DNA reads TGTGCCAGCAAGGAGGGGAGGAGCTACGAGCAGTACTTC. It is translated as CASKEGRSYEQYF.

The rearrangement uses TRBV18 and TRBJ2-7; TRBD1 agrees at 8 bases. The V segment lost 4 bases and the J segment 2 bases; nucleotides outside the gene matches: 4. CDR1 is KGHSH and CDR2 is LQKENI in the germline V gene. CDR3 length equals 14 residues. This chain's CDR3 is CASSHDRGTYEQYF. The CDR3 DNA is TGTGCCAGCTCACATGACAGGGGAACCTACGAGCAGTACTTC.

The chain is built from TRBV5-1 and TRBJ1-5; 9 bases are shared with TRBD1. The germline gives CDR1 SGHRS, CDR2 YFSETQ. V lost 0 bases, J lost 5 bases, and 3 bases stayed unmatched. The CDR3 extends over 15 amino acids. CDR3 protein: CASSLGQGGDQPQHF. The CDR3 DNA reads TGCGCCAGCAGCTTGGGACAGGGGGGAGATCAGCCCCAGCATTTT. Looking up the rest from reference TRBV5-1 and TRBJ1-5 gives the full variable domain: KAGVTQTPRYLIKTRGQQVTLSCSPISGHRSVSWYQQTPGQGLQFLFEYFSETQRNKGNFPGRFSGRQFSNSRSEMNVSTLELGDSALYLCASSLGQGGDQPQHFGDGTRLSIL.

A few counts support this clonotype. The chain uses TRBV4-1 and TRBJ1-1, with D unclear. From germline, CDR1 is MGHRA and CDR2 YSYEKL. This CDR3 is 16 amino acids long. The V gene lost 2 bases and the J gene lost 3 bases, with 16 bases spanning the gap. CDR3 in amino acids: CASSQLAGLMDTEAFF. CDR3 nucleotide sequence: TGCGCCAGCAGCCAATTGGCCGGACTCATGGACACTGAAGCTTTCTTT.

This clonotype was counted between two and nine times. This chain joins TRBV20-1 and TRBJ2-7, with TRBD1 identical over 11 bases. J was trimmed by 0 bases and V by 6 bases; bases with no gene match: 7. Germline CDR1 and CDR2: DFQATT and SNEGSKA (reference sequence). The CDR3 is made up of 15 amino acids. The CDR3 loop is CSAPGGQGVSYEQYF. CDR3 DNA sequence: TGCAGTGCCCCGGGGGGACAGGGGGTCTCCTACGAGCAGTACTTC.

The rearrangement joins TRBV7-6 to TRBJ2-1, with 7 bases identical to TRBD2. The trim removed 4 bases at V and 4 bases at J, leaving 10 bases unmatched. This CDR3 is built from 16 residues. Germline-derived CDR1 and CDR2 are SGHVS and FNYEAQ. The DNA for the CDR3 is TGTGCCAGCAGCTCATGGGATAGCGGGTCTTACAATGAGCAGTTCTTC. Protein sequence: CASSSWDSGSYNEQFF.

This clonotype was counted between two and nine times. The gene calls are TRBV6-1 and TRBJ2-1, with TRBD2 matching 12 bases. The CDR3 consists of 15 residues. J lost 9 bases, V lost 6 bases, and 9 bases had no gene match. The germline gives CDR1 MNHNS, CDR2 SASEGT. The CDR3 region is CASRRTSGGSSEQFF. The CDR3 bases are TGTGCCAGCAGAAGAACTAGCGGGGGGTCTAGTGAGCAGTTCTTC.